This is a list of T cell receptor beta chains from one sample in a study of CD8 T cells in ankylosing spondylitis. TCRdb fed the 5' RACE reads into MiXCR, producing one record per CDR3 protein. The data hold under 450,000 distinct CDR3 sequences, with 20% to 25% observed a single time. Material: blood, either unsorted or a sorted T cell fraction (not recorded which). The receptors here all came from a male donor with ankylosing spondylitis or in good health (not recorded which). Each CDR3 is given with its conserved first and last residue. Fields, in order: J gene, D gene, V gene, clone size, CDR3 DNA, CDR3 protein. A D gene is named only where the DNA matches it firmly. Clone sizes are given selectively: once, few, many, or a class where the clone is expanded.

TRBJ2-3,-,TRBV27,few,TGTGCCAGCAGTCGTACGTTTGGGGCCTCAAGCACAGATACGCAGTATTTT,CASSRTFGASSTDTQYF
TRBJ2-7,-,TRBV27,-,TGTGCCAGCAGTTGGGTCGGAGGGGGAATATACGAGCAGTACTTC,CASSWVGGGIYEQYF
TRBJ2-2,TRBD1,TRBV12-3/TRBV12-4,-,TGTGCCAGCAGTCTATACCAGGGGGCGTACGGGGAGCTGTTTTTT,CASSLYQGAYGELFF
TRBJ2-3,-,TRBV6-5,-,TGTGCCAGCAGTTACCCTACGGGGAGGCCTAGCACAGATACGCAGTATTTT,CASSYPTGRPSTDTQYF
TRBJ1-5,-,TRBV20-1,-,TGCAGTGCTAGAGGGCAGGGTTATCAGCCCCAGCATTTT,CSARGQGYQPQHF
TRBJ2-3,-,TRBV4-1,-,TGCGCCAGCAGCCAAGTTGGGACCTACACAGATACGCAGTATTTT,CASSQVGTYTDTQYF
TRBJ2-7,-,TRBV5-6,-,TGTGCCAGCAGCATACGCCTCGCGGAACCAATTGAACGCTCCTACGAGCAGTACTTC,CASSIRLAEPIERSYEQYF
TRBJ2-2,-,TRBV7-9,few,TGTGCCAGCAGCTCGCAGCTGAACGGGGAGCTGTTTTTT,CASSSQLNGELFF
TRBJ2-1,-,TRBV7-2,-,TGTGCCAGCAGCTTAGCCATTTTTGGGGTCCGGGGAGGGGGGGCTTACAATGAGCAGTTCTTC,CASSLAIFGVRGGGAYNEQFF
TRBJ1-2,-,TRBV4-2,-,TGTGCCAGCAGCCAAGATCTTTTGGTCGTCTATGGCTACACCTTC,CASSQDLLVVYGYTF
TRBJ2-3,-,TRBV7-9,-,TGTGCCAGCAGCCTATTGGGGGAAGGCACAGATACGCAGTATTTT,CASSLLGEGTDTQYF
TRBJ2-7,TRBD1,TRBV29-1,-,TGCAGCGTTGAGGGAGGACAGGGGTACGAGCAGTACTTC,CSVEGGQGYEQYF
TRBJ2-1,-,TRBV12-5,-,TGTGCTAGTGGTTTGTCTGGCGATGAGCAGTTCTTC,CASGLSGDEQFF
TRBJ2-7,-,TRBV12-3/TRBV12-4,many,TGTGCCAGCATGGGGGAGGACGAGCAGTACTTC,CASMGEDEQYF
TRBJ2-1,-,TRBV7-9,many,TGTGCCAGCAGCTTAGTTGCTGGGGTGGAGCAGTTCTTC,CASSLVAGVEQFF
TRBJ2-5,TRBD2,TRBV5-1,-,TGCGCCAGCAGCTTGGGGACGGGGGGAAAACAAGAGACCCAGTACTTC,CASSLGTGGKQETQYF
TRBJ2-1,TRBD2,TRBV2,few,TGTGCCAGCAGCACCTTTGGACTAGCGGGAGGCAATGAGCAGTTCTTC,CASSTFGLAGGNEQFF
TRBJ2-7,TRBD1,TRBV30,few,TGTGCCTGCAACAGGGGGACAGGAGAAAGCGAGCAGTACTTC,CACNRGTGESEQYF
TRBJ2-7,-,TRBV29-1,-,TGCAGCGTTGATGGCACAGGTAGTTCCTACGAGCAGTACTTC,CSVDGTGSSYEQYF
TRBJ2-7,-,TRBV14,-,TGTGCCAGCAGCCAAGAGGCGACATCCTGGTACGAGCAGTACTTC,CASSQEATSWYEQYF
TRBJ2-1,TRBD2,TRBV7-3,-,TGTGCCAGCAGCTTAATAGCACTAGCGGGGGGGGGTGAGCAGTTCTTC,CASSLIALAGGGEQFF
TRBJ2-7,-,TRBV7-9,few,TGTGCCAGCAGCCTAAATAACCGGGAGCAGTACTTC,CASSLNNREQYF
TRBJ2-3,-,TRBV2,few,TGTGCCAGTACGGGGGTGGAGGCAGATACGCAGTATTTT,CASTGVEADTQYF
TRBJ2-5,-,TRBV7-8,-,TGTGCCAGCAGCCCGCATCCCTCTCTAGTGAATCAAGAGACCCAGTACTTC,CASSPHPSLVNQETQYF
TRBJ2-7,-,TRBV27,-,TGTGCCAGCAGTCCCCTAGGCGTACTCTACGAGCAGTACTTC,CASSPLGVLYEQYF
TRBJ2-7,TRBD2,TRBV25-1,-,TGTGCCAGCAGTGAATCTAGCGGGGGGCTTATCTACGAGCAGTACTTC,CASSESSGGLIYEQYF
TRBJ2-7,-,TRBV29-1,-,TGCAGCGTTGAAGTAGTAGGAGGCGAGCAGTACTTC,CSVEVVGGEQYF
TRBJ1-5,-,TRBV3-1,few,TGTGCCAGCAGCCAATGGAGAAATCAGCCCCAGCATTTT,CASSQWRNQPQHF
TRBJ2-2,TRBD1,TRBV7-9,-,TGTGCCAGCAGCCCCAGCGACAGGGGGTCCGGGGAGCTGTTTTTT,CASSPSDRGSGELFF
TRBJ2-2,-,TRBV29-1,few,TGCAGCGTTATTCGGTTAGGAGGGGAGACCGGGGAGCTGTTTTTT,CSVIRLGGETGELFF
TRBJ2-2,TRBD1,TRBV12-3/TRBV12-4,few,TGTGCCAGCAGTCACCCAGGGGGCTTCGGGGAGCTGTTTTTT,CASSHPGGFGELFF
TRBJ1-1,TRBD1,TRBV29-1,-,TGCAGCGCCAGGGGGGCTGAAGCTTTCTTT,CSARGAEAFF
TRBJ2-1,TRBD2,TRBV4-1,few,TGCGCCAGCAGCCCACATAGCGGGGGGCTCTACAATGAGCAGTTCTTC,CASSPHSGGLYNEQFF
TRBJ1-5,-,TRBV12-3/TRBV12-4,-,TGTGCCAGCAGTTCAACCACAGGACTCAATCAGCCCCAGCATTTT,CASSSTTGLNQPQHF
TRBJ2-2,-,TRBV27,many,TGTGCCAGCAGTTGGACAGCGAACACCGGGGAGCTGTTTTTT,CASSWTANTGELFF
TRBJ2-5,-,TRBV25-1,few,TGTGCCAGCAGTGGACGTAGGGACCGTTCTGCCCTGGGGGAGACCCAGTACTTC,CASSGRRDRSALGETQYF
TRBJ1-2,-,TRBV9,few,TGTGCCAGCAGCGCAGACAGGCAGCCCTACTATGGCTACACCTTC,CASSADRQPYYGYTF
TRBJ2-7,-,TRBV27,-,TGTGCCAGCAGTGCCCCGGGACGGAGGACCTACGAGCAGTACTTC,CASSAPGRRTYEQYF
TRBJ2-2,-,TRBV27,-,TGTGCCAGCAGTCCAGACCCGGACAGCTACACCGGGGAGCTGTTTTTT,CASSPDPDSYTGELFF
TRBJ2-7,-,TRBV7-9,few,TGTGCCAGCAGCCCCGTGGGGCGGTCGGACTACGAGCAGTACTTC,CASSPVGRSDYEQYF
TRBJ1-6,-,TRBV20-1,-,TGCAGTGCTTACAGGAATTCACCCCTCCACTTT,CSAYRNSPLHF
TRBJ2-1,-,TRBV3-1,-,TGTGCCAGCAGTCCCGCTAGGGTAAATGAGCAGTTCTTC,CASSPARVNEQFF
TRBJ2-7,TRBD1,TRBV15,-,TGTGCCACCAGCAGGGATACAGGGGTTAGCTCCTACGAGCAGTACTTC,CATSRDTGVSSYEQYF
TRBJ1-6,TRBD1,TRBV6-1,few,TGTGCCAGCAGCCCCGAGGGGGCGAGTTCACCCCTCCACTTT,CASSPEGASSPLHF
TRBJ2-2,TRBD1,TRBV20-1,-,TGCAGTGCTCCTAGTGTCAGGGGGTACACCGGGGAGCTGTTTTTT,CSAPSVRGYTGELFF
TRBJ2-1,-,TRBV20-1,few,TGCAGTGCTAGTTCTGGGTACAATGAGCAGTTCTTC,CSASSGYNEQFF
TRBJ2-7,TRBD1,TRBV25-1,-,TGTGCCAGCAGTCCCACAGGGGGCAGGGGGTACGAGCAGTACTTC,CASSPTGGRGYEQYF
TRBJ2-7,-,TRBV7-9,-,TGTGCCAGCAGCTTAGTGGGGGTGAACTACGAGCAGTACTTC,CASSLVGVNYEQYF
TRBJ2-5,TRBD2,TRBV7-8,few,TGTGCCAGCAGCTTAGGAGGACTAGCGGGGGGTCAAGAGGAAGAGACCCAGTACTTC,CASSLGGLAGGQEEETQYF
TRBJ2-7,-,TRBV20-1,-,TGCAGTGCTAGCCCTATGGACAAGTCCCCCTACGAGCAGTACTTC,CSASPMDKSPYEQYF
TRBJ1-1,-,TRBV20-1,-,TGCAGTGCTAGAGCTTGGGATGAAGCTTTCTTT,CSARAWDEAFF
TRBJ2-5,-,TRBV7-9,-,TGTGCCAGCAGCTTCGGGGTAGAGACCCAGTACTTC,CASSFGVETQYF
TRBJ2-7,TRBD1,TRBV29-1,many,TGCAGCGCCGAAAAAGGGACAGGGGACGAGCAGTACTTC,CSAEKGTGDEQYF